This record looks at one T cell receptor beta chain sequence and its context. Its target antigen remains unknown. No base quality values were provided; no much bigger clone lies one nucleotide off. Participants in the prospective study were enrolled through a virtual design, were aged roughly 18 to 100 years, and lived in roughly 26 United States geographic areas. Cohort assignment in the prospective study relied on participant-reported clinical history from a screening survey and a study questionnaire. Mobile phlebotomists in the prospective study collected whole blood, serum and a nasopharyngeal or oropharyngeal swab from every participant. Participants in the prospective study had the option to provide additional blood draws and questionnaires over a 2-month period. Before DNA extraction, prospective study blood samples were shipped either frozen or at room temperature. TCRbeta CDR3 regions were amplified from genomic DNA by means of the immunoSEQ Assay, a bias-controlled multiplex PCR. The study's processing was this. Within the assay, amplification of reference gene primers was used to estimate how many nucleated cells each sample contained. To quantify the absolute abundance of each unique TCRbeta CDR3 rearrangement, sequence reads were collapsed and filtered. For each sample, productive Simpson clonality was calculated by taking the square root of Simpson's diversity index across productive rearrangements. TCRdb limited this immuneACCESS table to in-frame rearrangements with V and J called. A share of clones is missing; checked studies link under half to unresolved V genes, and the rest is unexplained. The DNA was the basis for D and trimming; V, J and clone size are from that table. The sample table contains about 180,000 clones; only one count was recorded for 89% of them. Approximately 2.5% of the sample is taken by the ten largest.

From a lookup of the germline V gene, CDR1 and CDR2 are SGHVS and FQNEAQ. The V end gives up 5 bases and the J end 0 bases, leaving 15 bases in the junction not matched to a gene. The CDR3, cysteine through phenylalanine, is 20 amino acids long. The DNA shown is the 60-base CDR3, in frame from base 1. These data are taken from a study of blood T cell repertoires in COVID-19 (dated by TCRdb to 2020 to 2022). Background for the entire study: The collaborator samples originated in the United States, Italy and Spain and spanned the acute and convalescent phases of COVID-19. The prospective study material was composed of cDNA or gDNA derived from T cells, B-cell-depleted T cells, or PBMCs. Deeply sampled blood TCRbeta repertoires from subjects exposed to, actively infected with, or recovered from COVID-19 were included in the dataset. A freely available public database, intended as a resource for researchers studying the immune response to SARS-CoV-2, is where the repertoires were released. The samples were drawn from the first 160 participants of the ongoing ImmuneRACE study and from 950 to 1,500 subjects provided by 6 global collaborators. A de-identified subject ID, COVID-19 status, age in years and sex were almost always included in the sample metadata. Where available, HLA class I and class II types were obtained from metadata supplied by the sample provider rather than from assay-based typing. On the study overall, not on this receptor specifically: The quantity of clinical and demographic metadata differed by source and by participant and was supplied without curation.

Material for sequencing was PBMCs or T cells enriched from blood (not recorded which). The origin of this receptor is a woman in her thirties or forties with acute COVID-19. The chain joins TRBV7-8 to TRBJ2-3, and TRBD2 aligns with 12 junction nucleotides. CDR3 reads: CASSQKTGLAGYASTDTQYF. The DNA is TGTGCCAGCAGCCAGAAGACCGGACTAGCGGGATATGCTAGCACAGATACGCAGTATTTT.